This T cell receptor beta chain comes out of a study of T-cell reconstitution after alpha-beta-depleted transplantation in children. The J segment lost 2 bases and the V segment lost 0 bases, leaving 5 bases of the junction unmatched. Germline lookup yields CDR1 LGHNA and CDR2 YNFKEQ. CDR3 size: 16 residues. TCRbeta library construction was performed incorporating unique molecular identifiers. Each CDR3 protein gets one entry after TCRdb re-called the PCR reads with MiXCR. The data show nearly 400,000 distinct CDR3 sequences, about a fifth seen once. The sample here was PBMCs from the stem cell graft donor, taken from the stem cell graft. The receptor was isolated from a human donor who donated a stem cell graft to a child with acute myeloid leukemia. The chain links TRBV4-2 to TRBJ2-3, with 7 bases identical to TRBD2. DNA for the CDR3: TGTGCCAGCAGCCAAGAGAGGGCGGGGGTCACAGATACGCAGTATTTT. Translating gives CASSQERAGVTDTQYF.